This T cell receptor beta chain stems from a study of T-cell memory formation after mild COVID-19. In this sample, this clonotype turned up a few times. Its antigen is currently unknown. The V gene's germline CDR1 is SGHTA and CDR2 FQGNSA. V was trimmed by 4 bases and J by 10 bases, leaving 14 bases between them. This CDR3 spans 13 amino acids. Study results and caveats: The authors left the SARS-CoV-2 specificity of second-wave clones peaking on day 37 unconfirmed. Among contracting clones, CD4+ were mainly CM/EM and CD8+ enriched in EMRA.

From 5'RACE with constant-segment primers came TCR alpha and TCR beta cDNA libraries that carried sample barcodes and UMIs. TCRdb recomputed calls from the 5' RACE reads with MiXCR, one row per CDR3 protein. The data show roughly 250,000 distinct CDR3 sequences, roughly 17% seen once. The TCR sequence derives from a man aged 18-30 years who had mild COVID-19 (a few samples of this study predate the infection). Cell type and time point are not known. The sample was PBMCs or a T cell subset sorted from them (not recorded which). The chain joins TRBV7-2 to TRBJ2-4; tentative D call: TRBD2 (6 bases). The CDR3 protein is CASSSGGLPIQYF. CDR3 in DNA: TGTGCCAGCAGCTCTGGGGGACTTCCAATTCAGTACTTC.